This T cell receptor (beta chain) was captured by sequencing in a study of cytomegalovirus exposure and HLA in healthy donors. General observations from the study: With DRB1 most and HLA-C fewest, TCR association rates differed between HLA loci in a later analysis. Later genetic work tied a missense DCLRE1C variant to beta-chain V and J trimming. Versus the 666-donor mean, an Asian-associated ancestry cluster reportedly showed fewer N-insertions in a later analysis. Usually a TCR sequence was rare, but some public TCRs were found in many donors.

A word on this clone: Its specificity is not known.

In the PCR, 60 Vbeta and 13 Jbeta primers were used. Only in-frame clones appear in the TCRdb table, and some are missing; sequencing was by immunoSEQ multiplex PCR. The data hold 100,000 or so clones, with around three quarters observed a single time. The source is a middle-aged man in good health and CMV-seronegative. Source material: PBMCs.

The CDR3 region is CASSERLAGNEQYF. CDR3 DNA sequence: TGCGCCAGCAGTGAAAGACTAGCGGGGAACGAGCAGTACTTC. The J gene is TRBJ2-5, the V gene TRBV10-1, with 11 positions matching TRBD2. The J call is doubtful: the DNA matches TRBJ2-7 better. Germline CDR1 reads WNHNN; CDR2 reads SYGVQD (reference sequence). CDR3 length: 14 residues.